What follows are 27 T cell receptor beta chains derived from one specimen sequenced in a study of beta chain features in type 1 diabetes (dated by TCRdb to 2016 to 2019). General conclusions and limits of the study: A moderate but significant shortening of TCRB CDR3 length was observed in type 1 diabetes patients in all four CD4+ subsets.

These TCRs' antigens remain unknown. The protocol used for the library was the immunoSEQ multiplex PCR assay. The entire amount of isolated RNA was reverse transcribed using the High Capacity cDNA Reverse Transcription Kit, so the sequenced TCRB transcripts were expressed ones. As stored in TCRdb, this immuneACCESS dataset retains in-frame rearrangements with V and J assigned. A fraction of the clones does not appear; measured against another copy, unresolved V genes explain less than half of the discrepancy, and the remainder lacks a known reason. This sample has under 300,000 clones in its table, and roughly 11% of those were observed once. The ten largest clones represent over 0.015% of the sample. The sample taken for sequencing was naive CD4+ T cells from blood. The cell subset or site label here, explained by the study, means: true naive CD4+ T cells. These receptors were obtained from a man under 40 with type 1 diabetes.

V usage is TRBV7-9 and J usage is TRBJ2-7; D is perhaps TRBD1 (6 bases). The CDR3 is made up of 14 amino acids. Germline CDR1 SEHNR, CDR2 FQNEAQ (reference sequence). The V gene lost 3 bases and the J gene lost 3 bases, with 12 bases spanning the gap. DNA for the CDR3: TGTGCCAGCAGCTTTTGGGACAAAGTCTACGAGCAGTACTTC. It yields the protein CASSFWDKVYEQYF.

This clone was counted between two and nine times. In DNA, the CDR3 is TGTGCCAGCAGCTCACACAGGACAGGGTACTATGGCTACACCTTC. It codes for CASSSHRTGYYGYTF. This chain links TRBV11-1 with TRBJ1-2; 8 nucleotides align to TRBD1. The CDR3 has 15 residues. Germline values: CDR1 SGHAT, CDR2 FQDESV (reference sequence). Trimming cost V 4 bases and J 3 bases; bases outside gene matches: 7.

This clone was observed once. The chain carries TRBV28 and TRBJ2-2; D remains unclear. This CDR3 spans 12 amino acids. The germline V gene encodes CDR1 MDHEN and CDR2 SYDVKM. Deletions cut 6 bases from V and 6 bases from J, with 8 bases between. This CDR3 is CASRIDSGELFF. Here the CDR3 DNA reads TGTGCCAGCAGGATAGACTCCGGGGAGCTGTTTTTT. Full variable domain (remainder filled in from reference TRBV28 and TRBJ2-2): DVKVTQSSRYLVKRTGEKVFLECVQDMDHENMFWYRQDPGLGLRLIYFSYDVKMKEKGDIPEGYSVSREKKERFSLILESASTNQTSMYLCASRIDSGELFFGEGSRLTVL.

The J gene is TRBJ1-5, the V gene TRBV7-6, with 12 nucleotides matching TRBD1. Germline CDR1 is SGHVS and CDR2 is FNYEAQ. V was pared by 1 base and J by 7 bases, with 5 bases of the junction left unmatched. There are 16 residues in the CDR3. The CDR3 sequence is CASSLGGQGADQPQHF. The CDR3 region has the DNA TGTGCCAGCAGCTTAGGGGGACAGGGGGCGGACCAGCCCCAGCATTTT.

The chain carries TRBV28 and TRBJ1-2; D is perhaps TRBD1 (5 bases). The germline V gene encodes CDR1 MDHEN and CDR2 SYDVKM. The CDR3 runs to 13 residues. The V end lost 11 bases, the J end lost 3 bases, and 16 bases lay between the germline ends. The CDR3 region is CASLSAQDYGYTF. In nucleotides, the CDR3 is TGTGCCTCCTTGAGCGCACAGGACTATGGCTACACCTTC.

The rearrangement joins TRBV30 to TRBJ2-7; maybe TRBD1 (6 bases). Per germline, CDR1 GTSNPN and CDR2 SVGIG (reference sequence). The CDR3 sequence is 11 residues long. V was cut by 2 bases and J by 6 bases, with 8 bases left in between. In DNA, the CDR3 is TGTGCCTGGAGTCAAGGGGGCGAGCAGTACTTC. Translating gives CAWSQGGEQYF.

This sequence joins TRBV2 and TRBJ1-6; the D is unclear. Trimming left V 8 bases short and J 1 base short, with 12 bases between. Germline V CDR1 and CDR2: SNHLY, FYNNEI. CDR3 size: 15 residues. CDR3 protein: CASGGGRSYNSPLHF. CDR3 in DNA: TGTGCCAGCGGAGGAGGAAGGTCCTATAATTCACCCCTCCACTTT.

This clone was detected only a few times. This chain connects TRBV7-3 to TRBJ2-3; D is unresolved. The germline V and J ends were trimmed by 4 bases and 3 bases, with 8 bases remaining between them. Per germline, CDR1 SGHTA and CDR2 FQGTGA. The length of the CDR3 is 13 residues. The CDR3 region has the DNA TGTGCCAGCAGCTCCCGTGTTACAGATACGCAGTATTTT. This sequence encodes CASSSRVTDTQYF.

This clone has just a few counts. This rearrangement joins TRBV7-2 to TRBJ2-7; 8 bases map to TRBD1. The V segment lost 5 bases and the J segment 2 bases; nucleotides outside the gene matches: 5. The CDR3 runs 14 residues. The germline gives CDR1 SGHTA, CDR2 FQGNSA. CDR3 nucleotide sequence: TGTGCCAGCAGCACTTGGGACAGGACCTACGAGCAGTACTTC. It encodes CASSTWDRTYEQYF.

The chain recombines TRBV27 with TRBJ2-1; D might be TRBD2 (6 bases). V shed 5 bases and J shed 8 bases, with 16 bases lying between them. Germline V gives CDR1 MNHEY, CDR2 SMNVEV (reference sequence). The CDR3 has 14 residues. CDR3 residues: CASSPLRGSDEQFF. CDR3 sequence (DNA): TGTGCCAGCAGTCCCCTCCGGGGGTCCGATGAGCAGTTCTTC.

This clone was recorded a few times. This chain joins TRBV19 and TRBJ2-5; TRBD1 matches 8 bases. J lost 5 bases, V lost 3 bases, and 8 bases had no gene match. Germline CDR1 is LNHDA and CDR2 is SQIVND (reference sequence). The CDR3 totals 15 residues. CDR3 sequence reads: CASSIDRGAWETQYF. In DNA form, the CDR3 reads TGTGCCAGTAGTATCGACAGGGGCGCCTGGGAGACCCAGTACTTC.

This clone was counted between two and nine times. The chain links TRBV9 to TRBJ2-1; TRBD2 aligns across 11 bases. V shed 0 bases and J 7 bases; nucleotides not matched to a gene: 6. Germline CDR1 is SGDLS and CDR2 is YYNGEE. The CDR3 contains 16 residues. The CDR3 region has the DNA TGTGCCAGCAGCGTAGTGCCTAGCGGGGGGTTTAATGAGCAGTTCTTC. Translation: CASSVVPSGGFNEQFF.

V usage is TRBV19 and J usage is TRBJ2-5; D might be TRBD2 (5 bases). The germline CDR1 and CDR2 sequences are LNHDA and SQIVND (reference sequence). V dropped 6 bases and J dropped 5 bases, with 16 bases sitting between them. This CDR3 region has 14 residues. This chain's CDR3 is CASSGWTPGETQYF. The CDR3 region has the DNA TGTGCCAGTAGCGGATGGACCCCGGGGGAGACCCAGTACTTC. The full variable domain, its missing parts supplied by reference TRBV19 and TRBJ2-5, is DGGITQSPKYLFRKEGQNVTLSCEQNLNHDAMYWYRQDPGQGLRLIYYSQIVNDFQKGDIAEGYSVSREKKESFPLTVTSAQKNPTAFYLCASSGWTPGETQYFGPGTRLLVL.

This rearrangement joins TRBV19 to TRBJ2-2; possibly TRBD2 for D (5 bases). This CDR3 contains 15 residues. The V and J ends lost 4 bases and 6 bases respectively, with 15 bases between them. CDR1 and CDR2 (germline): LNHDA, SQIVND (reference sequence). The CDR3 nucleotides read TGTGCCAGTAGTACTTGGCGGGCCGTGTCCGGGGAGCTGTTTTTT. This sequence encodes CASSTWRAVSGELFF.

This clone was detected a few times. The rearrangement joins TRBV6-5 to TRBJ2-1; D not resolved. There are 15 residues in the CDR3. Trimming took 0 bases from V and 0 from J, leaving 6 bases between them. Germline CDR1 is MNHEY and CDR2 is SVGAGI. The CDR3 DNA sequence: TGTGCCAGCAGTTACTCCCCCAGCTCCTACAATGAGCAGTTCTTC. This codes for CASSYSPSSYNEQFF.

A few counts support this clone. The V and J genes are TRBV11-2 and TRBJ1-6; D remains unclear. Germline V gives CDR1 SGHAT, CDR2 FQNNGV. V was pared by 5 bases and J by 9 bases, with 17 bases between. This CDR3 contains 15 residues. CDR3 protein: CASSRSDGLASPLHF. The CDR3 nucleotides are TGTGCCAGCAGCCGGAGCGACGGACTAGCTTCACCCCTCCACTTT.

V usage is TRBV9 and J usage is TRBJ2-7, with a weak D call TRBD1 (6 bases). The CDR3 covers 15 residues. Trimming stripped 4 bases from V and 1 base from J, with 15 bases between. CDR1 and CDR2 (germline): SGDLS, YYNGEE. CDR3 loop: CASSSSLGASYEQYF. Written as DNA, the CDR3 is TGTGCCAGCAGCTCATCGCTGGGGGCTTCCTACGAGCAGTACTTC.

The J gene is TRBJ2-5, the V gene TRBV11-2; weak D call: TRBD2 (6 bases). Per the germline V gene, CDR1 is SGHAT and CDR2 is FQNNGV. V was shortened by 6 bases and J by 6 bases, with 17 bases between the two germline ends. This CDR3 is built from 14 residues. Written as DNA, the CDR3 is TGTGCCAGCAGGGAGAGTCAGGGAGGAAAGACCCAGTACTTC. Translation gives CASRESQGGKTQYF. Using reference TRBV11-2 and TRBJ2-5 for the parts outside the CDR3, the full variable domain is EAGVAQSPRYKIIEKRQSVAFWCNPISGHATLYWYQQILGQGPKLLIQFQNNGVVDDSQLPKDRFSAERLKGVDSTLKIQPAKLEDSAVYLCASRESQGGKTQYFGPGTRLLVL.

This clone has only a few counts. The chain employs TRBV29-1 and TRBJ2-5; perhaps TRBD1 as D (5 bases). The CDR3 totals 14 residues. Germline CDR1 is SQVTM and CDR2 is ANQGSEA. Deletions cut 1 base from V and 4 bases from J, with 13 bases between. CDR3 protein: CSVEAQGLRETQYF. The CDR3 DNA sequence: TGCAGCGTTGAAGCTCAGGGTTTGAGAGAGACCCAGTACTTC.

This clone was found a few times. The V and J genes are TRBV4-1 and TRBJ1-4; D gene ambiguous. Germline V gene data show CDR1 as MGHRA and CDR2 as YSYEKL. The CDR3 spans 15 residues. Trimming pared 4 bases from V and 0 bases from J, leaving 9 bases between. The CDR3 bases are TGCGCCAGCAGCCCCATCGGGGCAACTAATGAAAAACTGTTTTTT. This codes for CASSPIGATNEKLFF.

The chain joins TRBV30 to TRBJ1-5; D remains ambiguous. Germline loops: CDR1 GTSNPN, CDR2 SVGIG (reference sequence). The CDR3 contains 11 residues. Trimming cost V 5 bases and J 6 bases, with 8 bases left between them. The CDR3 loop is CAWSTGQPQHF. The DNA for the CDR3 is TGTGCCTGGTCAACGGGTCAGCCCCAGCATTTT.

This clone was counted once. The same CDR3 is also encoded by other DNA sequences in this sample. V usage is TRBV5-1 and J usage is TRBJ2-3; D is ambiguous. V lost 0 bases and J 0 bases, leaving 5 bases between the germline ends. CDR3 length equals 14 residues. Germline V gives CDR1 SGHRS, CDR2 YFSETQ. Here the CDR3 reads CASSLAGSTDTQYF. The CDR3 DNA reads TGCGCCAGCAGCTTGGCGGGTAGCACAGATACGCAGTATTTT. The full variable domain, its missing parts supplied by reference TRBV5-1 and TRBJ2-3, is KAGVTQTPRYLIKTRGQQVTLSCSPISGHRSVSWYQQTPGQGLQFLFEYFSETQRNKGNFPGRFSGRQFSNSRSEMNVSTLELGDSALYLCASSLAGSTDTQYFGPGTRLTVL.

This clone was seen more than once but under ten times. The CDR3 protein is CASSPRTGGNTEAFF. DNA of the CDR3: TGTGCCAGTAGTCCGCGGACAGGGGGAAACACTGAAGCTTTCTTT. The J gene is TRBJ1-1, the V gene TRBV19; TRBD1 matches 10 bases. This CDR3 has 15 amino acids. J was trimmed by 2 bases and V by 5 bases; bases with no gene match: 5. Per the germline V gene, CDR1 is LNHDA and CDR2 is SQIVND (reference sequence).

The chain links TRBV11-2 to TRBJ2-7; unclear D gene. The CDR3 consists of 14 residues. The germline CDR1 and CDR2 sequences are SGHAT and FQNNGV. The ends were cut back, 1 base at V and 1 base at J, with 8 bases in the middle. The CDR3 DNA follows: TGTGCCAGCAGCTTAGTGGTCGGTTCCTACGAGCAGTACTTC. Amino acid sequence: CASSLVVGSYEQYF.

This clone was recorded a few times. The chain has TRBV29-1 and TRBJ2-1; a weak D match, TRBD2 (6 bases). The V end was cut by 6 bases, the J end by 4 bases, with 25 bases between. Germline CDR1 reads SQVTM; CDR2 reads ANQGSEA. The CDR3 runs to 17 residues. The CDR3 loop reads CSVSPGPRSGRYNEQFF. CDR3 nucleotides: TGCAGCGTCTCCCCTGGACCACGGTCCGGGAGATACAATGAGCAGTTCTTC.

The rearrangement uses TRBV30 and TRBJ2-7; 7 bases match TRBD1. Germline CDR1 is GTSNPN and CDR2 is SVGIG (reference sequence). With 5 bases clipped from V and 4 bases from J, the junction kept 5 bases outside the gene matches. The CDR3 spans 12 residues. CDR3 DNA sequence: TGTGCCTGGGCAAGACAGGGATACGAGCAGTACTTC. Translation: CAWARQGYEQYF. The full variable domain, its missing parts supplied by reference TRBV30 and TRBJ2-7, is SQTIHQWPATLVQPVGSPLSLECTVEGTSNPNLYWYRQAAGRGLQLLFYSVGIGQISSEVPQNLSASRPQDRQFILSSKKLLLSDSGFYLCAWARQGYEQYFGPGTRLTVT.

J is TRBJ1-1 and V is TRBV6-5; D call uncertain. The CDR3 covers 15 residues. Trimming removed 6 bases from V and 3 bases from J, with 17 bases in between. Germline loops: CDR1 MNHEY, CDR2 SVGAGI. CDR3 in amino acids: CASRQNDIGDTEAFF. The CDR3 coding sequence is TGTGCCAGCAGGCAAAATGACATCGGGGACACTGAAGCTTTCTTT.